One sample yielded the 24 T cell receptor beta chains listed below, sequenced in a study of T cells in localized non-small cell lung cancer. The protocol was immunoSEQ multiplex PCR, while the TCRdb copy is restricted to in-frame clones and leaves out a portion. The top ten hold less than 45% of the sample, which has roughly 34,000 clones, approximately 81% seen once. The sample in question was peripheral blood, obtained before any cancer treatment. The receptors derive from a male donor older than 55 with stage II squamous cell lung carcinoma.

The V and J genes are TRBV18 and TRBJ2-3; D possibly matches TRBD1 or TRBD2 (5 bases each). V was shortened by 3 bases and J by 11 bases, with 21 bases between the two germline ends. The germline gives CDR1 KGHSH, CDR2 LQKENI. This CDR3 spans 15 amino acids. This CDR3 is CASSPGPATHGEQYF. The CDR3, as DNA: TGTGCCAGCTCACCGGGACCGGCTACCCATGGGGAGCAGTATTTT.

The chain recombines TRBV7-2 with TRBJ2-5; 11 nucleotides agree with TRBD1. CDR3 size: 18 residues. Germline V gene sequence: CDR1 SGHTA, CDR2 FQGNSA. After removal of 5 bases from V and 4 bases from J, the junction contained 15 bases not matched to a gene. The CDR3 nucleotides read TGTGCCAGCAGCCCCCGAGATGGGGACAGGGGGAGGGCAGAGACCCAGTACTTC. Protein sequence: CASSPRDGDRGRAETQYF.

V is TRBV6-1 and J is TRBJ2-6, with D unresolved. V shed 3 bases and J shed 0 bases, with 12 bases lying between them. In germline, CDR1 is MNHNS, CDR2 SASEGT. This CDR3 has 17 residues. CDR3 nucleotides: TGTGCCAGCAGTGACAGCGCACGAGTCTCTGGGGCCAACGTCCTGACTTTC. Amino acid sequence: CASSDSARVSGANVLTF.

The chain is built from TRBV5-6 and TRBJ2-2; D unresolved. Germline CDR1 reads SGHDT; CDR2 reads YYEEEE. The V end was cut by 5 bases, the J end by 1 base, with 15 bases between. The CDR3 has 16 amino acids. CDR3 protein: CASRTDGRLNTGELFF. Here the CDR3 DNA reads TGTGCCAGCAGAACGGACGGCCGACTGAACACCGGGGAGCTGTTTTTT.

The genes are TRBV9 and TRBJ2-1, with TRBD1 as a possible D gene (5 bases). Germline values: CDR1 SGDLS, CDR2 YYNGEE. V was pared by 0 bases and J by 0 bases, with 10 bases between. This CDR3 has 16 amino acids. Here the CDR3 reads CASSVEGSVSYNEQFF. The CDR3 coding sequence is TGTGCCAGCAGCGTAGAGGGGTCCGTCTCCTACAATGAGCAGTTCTTC.

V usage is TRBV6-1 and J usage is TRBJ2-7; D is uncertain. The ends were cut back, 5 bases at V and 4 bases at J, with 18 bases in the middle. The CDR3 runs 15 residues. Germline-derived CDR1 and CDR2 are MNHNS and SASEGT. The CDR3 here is CASSSTGSSPYEQYF. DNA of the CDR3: TGTGCCAGCAGTTCTACCGGGTCTTCCCCTTACGAGCAGTACTTC.

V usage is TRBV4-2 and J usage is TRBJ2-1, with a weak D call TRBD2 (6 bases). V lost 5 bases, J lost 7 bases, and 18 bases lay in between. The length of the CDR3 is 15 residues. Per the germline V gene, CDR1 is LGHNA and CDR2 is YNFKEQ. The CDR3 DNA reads TGTGCCAGCAGCTCCCCGGAGGGCCTGATGAATGAGCAGTTCTTC. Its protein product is CASSSPEGLMNEQFF.

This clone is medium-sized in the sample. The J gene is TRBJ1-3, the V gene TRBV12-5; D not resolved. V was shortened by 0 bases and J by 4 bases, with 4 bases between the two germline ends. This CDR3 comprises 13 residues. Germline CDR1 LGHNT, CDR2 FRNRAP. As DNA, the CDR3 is TGTGCTAGTGGTTTGGTACAGGGAAACACCATATATTTT. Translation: CASGLVQGNTIYF. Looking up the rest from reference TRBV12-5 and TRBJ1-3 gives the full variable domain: DARVTQTPRHKVTEMGQEVTMRCQPILGHNTVFWYRQTMMQGLELLAYFRNRAPLDDSGMPKDRFSAEMPDATLATLKIQPSEPRDSAVYFCASGLVQGNTIYFGEGSWLTVV.

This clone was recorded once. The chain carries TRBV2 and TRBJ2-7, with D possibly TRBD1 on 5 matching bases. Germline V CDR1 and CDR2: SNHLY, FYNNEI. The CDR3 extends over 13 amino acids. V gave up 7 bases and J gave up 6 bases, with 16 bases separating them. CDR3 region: CASISRVRSEQYF. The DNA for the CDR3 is TGTGCCAGCATAAGCAGGGTTCGTTCCGAGCAGTACTTC.

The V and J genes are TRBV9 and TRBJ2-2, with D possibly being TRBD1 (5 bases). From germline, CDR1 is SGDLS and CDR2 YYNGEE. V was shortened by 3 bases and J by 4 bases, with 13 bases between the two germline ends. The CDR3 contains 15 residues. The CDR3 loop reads CASSENRLGTGELFF. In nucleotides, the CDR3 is TGTGCCAGCAGCGAAAACAGGCTTGGCACCGGGGAGCTGTTTTTT.

The CDR3 coding sequence is TGTGCCAGTAGGGAGAGCCTGCGAGGCTTCGGCAATCAGCCCCAGCATTTT. Residues: CASRESLRGFGNQPQHF. The rearrangement links TRBV19 to TRBJ1-5; no clear D. The CDR3 totals 17 residues. V was shortened by 6 bases and J by 2 bases, with 20 bases between the two germline ends. CDR1 LNHDA and CDR2 SQIVND come from the germline V gene (reference sequence).

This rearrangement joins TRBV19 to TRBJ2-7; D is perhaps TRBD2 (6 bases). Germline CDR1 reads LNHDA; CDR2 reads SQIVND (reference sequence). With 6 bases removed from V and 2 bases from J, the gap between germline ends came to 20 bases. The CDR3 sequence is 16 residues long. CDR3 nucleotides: TGTGCCAGTAGCGGCGAACGGGCGGGGATTACCTACGAGCAGTACTTC. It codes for CASSGERAGITYEQYF. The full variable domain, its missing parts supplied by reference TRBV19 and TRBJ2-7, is DGGITQSPKYLFRKEGQNVTLSCEQNLNHDAMYWYRQDPGQGLRLIYYSQIVNDFQKGDIAEGYSVSREKKESFPLTVTSAQKNPTAFYLCASSGERAGITYEQYFGPGTRLTVT.

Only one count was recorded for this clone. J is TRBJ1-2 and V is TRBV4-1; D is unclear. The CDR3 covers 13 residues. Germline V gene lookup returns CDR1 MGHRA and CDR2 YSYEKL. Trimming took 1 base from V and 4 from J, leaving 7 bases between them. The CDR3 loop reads CASSQATGYGYTF. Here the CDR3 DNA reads TGCGCCAGCAGCCAAGCTACGGGCTATGGCTACACCTTC.

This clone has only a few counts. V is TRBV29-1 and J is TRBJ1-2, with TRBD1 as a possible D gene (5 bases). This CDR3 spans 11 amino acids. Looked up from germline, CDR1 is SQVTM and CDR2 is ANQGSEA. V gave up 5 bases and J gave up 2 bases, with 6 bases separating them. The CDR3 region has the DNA TGCAGCGTTCGGACAAACTATGGCTACACCTTC. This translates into CSVRTNYGYTF.

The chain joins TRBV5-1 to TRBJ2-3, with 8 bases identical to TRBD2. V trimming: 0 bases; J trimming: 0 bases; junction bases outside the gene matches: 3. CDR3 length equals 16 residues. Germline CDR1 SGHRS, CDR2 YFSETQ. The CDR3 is CASSLVTSASTDTQYF. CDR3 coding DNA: TGCGCCAGCAGCTTGGTGACTAGCGCGAGCACAGATACGCAGTATTTT.

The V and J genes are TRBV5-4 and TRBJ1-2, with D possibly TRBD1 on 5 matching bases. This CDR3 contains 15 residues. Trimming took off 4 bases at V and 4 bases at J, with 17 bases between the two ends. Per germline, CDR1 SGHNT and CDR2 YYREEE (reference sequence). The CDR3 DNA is TGTGCCAGCAGCCCCCTCGCGTTGGGGGGCTATGGCTACACCTTC. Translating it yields CASSPLALGGYGYTF.

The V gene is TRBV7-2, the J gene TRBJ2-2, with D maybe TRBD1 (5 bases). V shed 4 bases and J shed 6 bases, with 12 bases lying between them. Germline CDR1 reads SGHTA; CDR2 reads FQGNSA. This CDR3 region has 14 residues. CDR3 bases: TGTGCCAGCAGCTCTTCCAGGGTGGCCGGGGAGCTGTTTTTT. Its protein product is CASSSSRVAGELFF. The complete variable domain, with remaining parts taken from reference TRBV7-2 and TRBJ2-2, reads GAGVSQSPSNKVTEKGKDVELRCDPISGHTALYWYRQSLGQGLEFLIYFQGNSAPDKSGLPSDRFSAERTGGSVSTLTIQRTQQEDSAVYLCASSSSRVAGELFFGEGSRLTVL.

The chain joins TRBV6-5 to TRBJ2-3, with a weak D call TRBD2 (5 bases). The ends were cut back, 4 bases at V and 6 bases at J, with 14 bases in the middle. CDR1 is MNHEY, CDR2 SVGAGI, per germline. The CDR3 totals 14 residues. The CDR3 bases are TGTGCCAGCAGTTCCCTGGACTGGGCCGATACGCAGTATTTT. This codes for CASSSLDWADTQYF.

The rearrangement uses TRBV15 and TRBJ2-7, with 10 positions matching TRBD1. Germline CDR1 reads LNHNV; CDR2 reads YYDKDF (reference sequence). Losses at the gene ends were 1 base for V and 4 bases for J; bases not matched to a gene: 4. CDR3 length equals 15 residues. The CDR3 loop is CATSRGQGAKYEQYF. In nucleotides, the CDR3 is TGTGCCACCAGCAGAGGACAGGGGGCCAAATACGAGCAGTACTTC.

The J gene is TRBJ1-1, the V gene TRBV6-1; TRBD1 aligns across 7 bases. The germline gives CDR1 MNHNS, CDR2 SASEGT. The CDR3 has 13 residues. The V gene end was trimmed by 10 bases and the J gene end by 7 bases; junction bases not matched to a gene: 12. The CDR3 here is CAISRGSYGEAFF. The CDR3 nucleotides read TGTGCCATTAGCAGGGGGTCCTACGGTGAAGCTTTCTTT.

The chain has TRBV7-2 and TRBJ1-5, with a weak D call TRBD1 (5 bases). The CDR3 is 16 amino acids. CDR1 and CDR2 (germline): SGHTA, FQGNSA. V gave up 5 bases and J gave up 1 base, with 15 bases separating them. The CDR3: CASSPIGGGSNQPQHF. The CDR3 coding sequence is TGTGCCAGCAGCCCAATTGGGGGTGGGAGCAATCAGCCCCAGCATTTT.

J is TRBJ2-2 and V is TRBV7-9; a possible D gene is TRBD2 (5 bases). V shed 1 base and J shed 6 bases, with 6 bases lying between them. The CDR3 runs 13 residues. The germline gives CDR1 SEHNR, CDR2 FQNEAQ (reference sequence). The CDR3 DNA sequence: TGTGCCAGCAGCTTAGAGAGGGCCGGGGAGCTGTTTTTT. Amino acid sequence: CASSLERAGELFF.

The CDR3 DNA sequence: TGTGCCAGCAGTCCCGACGGGACTTCCACTGAAGCTTTCTTT. Translation gives CASSPDGTSTEAFF. The rearrangement uses TRBV28 and TRBJ1-1; perhaps TRBD1 as D (5 bases). This CDR3 is built from 14 residues. V gave up 5 bases and J gave up 4 bases, with 14 bases separating them. Germline CDR1 is MDHEN and CDR2 is SYDVKM.

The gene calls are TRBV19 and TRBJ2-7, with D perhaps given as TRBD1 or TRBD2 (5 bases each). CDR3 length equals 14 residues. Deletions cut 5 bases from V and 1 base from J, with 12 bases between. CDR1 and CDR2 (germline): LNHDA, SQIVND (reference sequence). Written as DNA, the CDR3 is TGTGCCAGTAGTCCCACGGGGCGATCCTACGAGCAGTACTTC. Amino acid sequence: CASSPTGRSYEQYF. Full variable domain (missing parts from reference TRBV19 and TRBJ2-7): DGGITQSPKYLFRKEGQNVTLSCEQNLNHDAMYWYRQDPGQGLRLIYYSQIVNDFQKGDIAEGYSVSREKKESFPLTVTSAQKNPTAFYLCASSPTGRSYEQYFGPGTRLTVT.